This TCR beta chain was observed in a study of blood T cells in healthy people across ages. A J-beta primer mix and a sample-barcoded 5' primer were used in a second PCR of about 7 to 11 cycles. TCRdb itself ran the 5' RACE reads through MiXCR, one entry per CDR3 protein. The sample yields over 700,000 distinct CDR3 sequences, roughly 25% seen once. This CDR3 region has 15 residues. Germline V CDR1 and CDR2: MNHEY, SMNVEV (reference sequence). V lost 5 bases and J lost 3; bases outside the gene matches: 9. This sample was also put to use in a study of T cells of mothers and their children.

The material sequenced was blood. The chain couples TRBV27 to TRBJ2-7, with 8 nucleotides matching TRBD2. The TCR comes from a boy between 10 and 17 years old in good health. The CDR3, as DNA: TGTGCCAGCAGTCCACGGGAGGGGACTAACTACGAGCAGTACTTC. Protein product: CASSPREGTNYEQYF.